This T cell receptor beta chain was observed in a study of CD8 T cells in ankylosing spondylitis. Trimming cost V 2 bases and J 6 bases, with 13 bases left between them. Germline assignment: CDR1 LNHDA and CDR2 SQIVND (reference sequence). The CDR3 spans 14 residues. TCRdb reprocessed the 5' RACE reads via MiXCR and lists one record per CDR3 protein. The data contain about 150,000 distinct CDR3 sequences, roughly 34% of them seen just once; the ten biggest clones take up over 5.5%. General study findings and limits: One TCR beta motif, made up of fewer than 10 highly homologous variants, appeared characteristic of ankylosing spondylitis blood.

With regard to this clonotype: Its antigen remains unidentified.

The chain recombines TRBV19 with TRBJ2-5; TRBD1 is a possible D gene (6 bases). The clonotype comes from a male donor with ankylosing spondylitis. The specimen was synovial fluid, either unsorted or a sorted T cell fraction (not recorded which). The CDR3 DNA reads as TGTGCCAGTAGTATAAGTCAGGGGATGAAGACCCAGTACTTC. Its protein product is CASSISQGMKTQYF.